The 16 T cell receptor beta chains below come from one sample, sequenced in a study of cytomegalovirus exposure and HLA in healthy donors. PCR amplification relied on 60 Vbeta primers (plus 13 Jbeta primers). Repertoires were generated with immunoSEQ multiplex PCR, while TCRdb's copy carries only in-frame clones and drops some. There are 90,000 to 130,000 clones in the sample; approximately 83% occur only once, and 1.5% to 2% lies in the top ten. Specimen: PBMCs. These receptors came from a man between 40 and 49 years old in good health and CMV-seronegative.

The chain uses TRBV15 and TRBJ1-1; 7 bases line up with TRBD1. The CDR3 covers 17 residues. V lost 0 bases and J lost 5; bases outside the gene matches: 12. The germline gives CDR1 LNHNV, CDR2 YYDKDF (reference sequence). For the CDR3, the DNA is TGTGCCACCAGCAGAGATCGAGTGGGACAGCCGGGAACTGAAGCTTTCTTT. This encodes CATSRDRVGQPGTEAFF.

This clone was counted a single time. The V gene is TRBV6-5, the J gene TRBJ1-5, with D tentatively TRBD1 (6 bases). CDR3 length: 14 amino acids. Trimming stripped 5 bases from V and 7 bases from J, with 15 bases between. The germline V gene has CDR1 MNHEY and CDR2 SVGAGI. The CDR3 reads CASSPRGGGQPQHF. The CDR3 nucleotides are TGTGCCAGCAGTCCCCGGGGAGGGGGGCAGCCCCAGCATTTT.

The rearrangement uses TRBV25-1 and TRBJ2-3; weak D call: TRBD2 (7 bases). The V gene lost 1 base and the J gene lost 4 bases, with 12 bases spanning the gap. The CDR3 extends over 15 amino acids. The germline V gene encodes CDR1 MGHDK and CDR2 SYGVNS. The CDR3 loop is CASSESGGSADTQYF. The CDR3 nucleotides read TGTGCCAGCAGTGAATCGGGGGGCAGCGCAGATACGCAGTATTTT.

The J gene is TRBJ2-7, the V gene TRBV7-8, with 12 bases lining up with TRBD2. The V gene's germline CDR1 is SGHVS and CDR2 FQNEAQ. The CDR3 is 18 amino acids. Germline trimming cut 1 base from V and 0 bases from J; bases unmatched to any gene: 7. Written as DNA, the CDR3 is TGTGCCAGCAGCTTAGATCGCCGGACTAGCGGGGACTCCTACGAGCAGTACTTC. Translated: CASSLDRRTSGDSYEQYF.

In its sample, this clone was seen a few times. The V gene is TRBV23-1, the J gene TRBJ1-6, with 8 bases identical to TRBD1. TRBV23-1 is marked as an open reading frame, function uncertain. After removal of 4 bases from V and 4 bases from J, the junction contained 12 bases not matched to a gene. The CDR3 spans 18 residues. The CDR3 bases are TGCGCCAGCAGTCTCACCGGGACAGGCCCCTCTTATAATTCACCCCTCCACTTT. Its translation is CASSLTGTGPSYNSPLHF.

V is TRBV29-1 and J is TRBJ2-1; 11 bases match TRBD2. The V gene's germline CDR1 is SQVTM and CDR2 ANQGSEA. The CDR3 runs to 17 residues. The V segment lost 4 bases and the J segment 1 base; nucleotides outside the gene matches: 9. Here the CDR3 reads CSVGMTSGALSYNEQFF. For the CDR3, the DNA is TGCAGCGTTGGGATGACTAGCGGGGCACTATCCTACAATGAGCAGTTCTTC.

The V gene is TRBV5-1, the J gene TRBJ1-1; TRBD1 is a possible D gene (6 bases). The V gene lost 7 bases and the J gene lost 4 bases, with 17 bases spanning the gap. Per the germline V gene, CDR1 is SGHRS and CDR2 is YFSETQ. This CDR3 is built from 14 residues. The chain's CDR3 is CASALTGGLTEAFF. As DNA, the CDR3 is TGCGCCAGCGCCTTGACCGGGGGGCTCACTGAAGCTTTCTTT.

J is TRBJ1-5 and V is TRBV4-2; 10 bases line up with TRBD1. Germline values: CDR1 LGHNA, CDR2 YNFKEQ. This CDR3 region has 17 residues. Trimming took 3 bases from V and 1 from J; bases not matched to a gene: 6. This CDR3 reads CASSQLGTGASNQPQHF. Here the CDR3 DNA reads TGTGCCAGCAGCCAGTTGGGGACAGGGGCAAGCAATCAGCCCCAGCATTTT.

This clone was observed once. The gene calls are TRBV28 and TRBJ1-5; 8 bases map to TRBD1. Unmatched junction bases numbered 7, after V lost 5 bases and J lost 4 bases. CDR1 is MDHEN and CDR2 is SYDVKM in the germline V gene. CDR3 size: 15 residues. This CDR3 reads CASSLPTGGNQPQHF. CDR3 DNA: TGTGCCAGCAGTCTACCCACAGGGGGGAATCAGCCCCAGCATTTT.

The chain is built from TRBV7-9 and TRBJ1-1; D call uncertain. CDR1 is SEHNR, CDR2 FQNEAQ, per germline (reference sequence). Trimming shortened V by 7 bases and J by 0 bases, and 24 bases separated the two germline ends. There are 18 residues in the CDR3. Here the CDR3 reads CASTPLERANLLNTEAFF. CDR3 nucleotide sequence: TGTGCCAGCACCCCCCTTGAGAGGGCGAACCTCTTGAACACTGAAGCTTTCTTT.

This clone came up a few times. The V gene is TRBV29-1, the J gene TRBJ2-1; 10 bases map to TRBD2. V lost 1 base and J lost 0; bases outside the gene matches: 3. Germline CDR1 SQVTM, CDR2 ANQGSEA. The CDR3 runs 16 residues. The CDR3 here is CSVEGSGGSSYNEQFF. The CDR3 bases are TGCAGCGTTGAAGGTAGCGGGGGGAGCTCCTACAATGAGCAGTTCTTC.

CDR3 sequence (DNA): TGTGCCAGCAGCTTCGGGGGGCTTTTCAATGAGCAGTTCTTC. As protein: CASSFGGLFNEQFF. The chain couples TRBV7-9 to TRBJ2-1, with a weak D call TRBD2 (7 bases). The germline CDR1 and CDR2 sequences are SEHNR and FQNEAQ (reference sequence). The germline V and J ends were trimmed by 3 bases and 6 bases, with 12 bases remaining between them. The CDR3 loop spans 14 amino acids.

The genes are TRBV6-5 and TRBJ2-2; 8 bases are shared with TRBD1. The CDR3 is 16 residues long. The V gene's germline CDR1 is MNHEY and CDR2 SVGAGI. J lost 3 bases, V lost 4 bases, and 7 bases had no gene match. CDR3: CASSSPRTGYTGELFF. The CDR3 DNA reads TGTGCCAGCAGTTCCCCCCGGACAGGGTACACCGGGGAGCTGTTTTTT.

The sample holds a few counts of this clone. This chain joins TRBV2 and TRBJ2-6, with D possibly matching TRBD1 (6 bases). V gave up 7 bases and J gave up 0 bases, with 13 bases separating them. CDR3 length: 16 amino acids. CDR1 and CDR2 from the germline V gene are SNHLY and FYNNEI. This CDR3 reads CASTQGRNSGANVLTF. CDR3 bases: TGTGCCAGCACCCAGGGGCGAAACTCTGGGGCCAACGTCCTGACTTTC.

The rearrangement joins TRBV29-1 to TRBJ2-1; 11 bases align to TRBD1. V lost 8 bases and J lost 6; bases outside the gene matches: 3. Germline lookup yields CDR1 SQVTM and CDR2 ANQGSEA. The CDR3 length is 12 residues. The chain's CDR3 is CSTGTGGNEQFF. CDR3 coding DNA: TGCAGCACGGGGACAGGGGGCAATGAGCAGTTCTTC.

The chain recombines TRBV19 with TRBJ2-7, with unresolved D. Germline lookup yields CDR1 LNHDA and CDR2 SQIVND (reference sequence). V lost 5 bases to trimming and J lost 3 bases, with 11 bases between them. The CDR3 spans 13 residues. The CDR3 is CASSVGISYEQYF. CDR3 DNA: TGTGCCAGTAGTGTAGGAATCAGCTACGAGCAGTACTTC.